A single sample gave rise to the 29 T cell receptor beta chains below, sequenced in a study of tumor-infiltrating lymphocytes in primary liver carcinoma. From roughly 0.45 ug total RNA, TCR beta cDNA was generated with a primer in the constant region. Nested multiplex PCR, run for three rounds with slightly modified ARM-PCR, yielded TCR beta libraries. Each of the first two PCR rounds ran approximately 11 cycles with TRBV1-TRBV30 forward and C-beta reverse primers. TCRdb passed the multiplex PCR reads through MiXCR, listing each CDR3 protein once. The sample contains fewer than 350,000 distinct CDR3 sequences, about 61% of which appear only once. Unsorted whole blood supplied the RNA, and germline DNA was extracted too. Sequencing was done on a sample of peripheral blood. These receptor sequences come from a man aged 35-49 years with primary liver carcinoma and hepatitis B virus infection.

Comment on this clonotype: A single base separates this from a much larger clone, so it may be a read error. The chain recombines TRBV4-3 with TRBJ2-7; D might be TRBD2 (6 bases). This CDR3 region has 15 residues. Germline V CDR1 and CDR2: LGHNA, YSLEER. V dropped 1 base and J dropped 3 bases, with 13 bases sitting between them. CDR3 in amino acids: CASSQAPSVNYEQYF. The CDR3 bases are TGCGCCAGCAGCCAAGCCCCTAGCGTGAACTACGAGCAGTACTTC.

Only one count was recorded for this clonotype. A much larger clone lies one base from this, so it may be a read error. The chain uses TRBV10-3 and TRBJ2-7; D may be TRBD1 (8 bases). This CDR3 has 13 amino acids. The V end lost 10 bases, the J end lost 6 bases, and 19 bases lay between the germline ends. Germline CDR1 ENHRY, CDR2 SYGVKD. The CDR3 DNA reads as TGTGCCACCCACTCGACAGGGGAGGGCGAGCAGTACTTC. Translating gives CATHSTGEGEQYF.

As for this clonotype: Mismatch with germline at one junction end may stem from a read error. This chain connects TRBV4-1 to TRBJ2-1; 12 bases match TRBD2. Germline V CDR1 and CDR2: MGHRA, YSYEKL. This CDR3 is built from 15 residues. The CDR3 loop reads CASSRLTSGSYEQFF. CDR3 sequence (DNA): TGTGCCAGCAGCCGGCTGACTAGCGGGAGCTATGAGCAGTTCTTC.

This clonotype was found a few times. The rearrangement joins TRBV5-5 to TRBJ2-5; D perhaps matches TRBD2 (5 bases). In germline, CDR1 is SGHKS, CDR2 YYEKEE (reference sequence). The V end lost 1 base, the J end lost 5 bases, and 15 bases lay between the germline ends. The CDR3 has 15 residues. CDR3 in DNA: TGTGCCAGCAGCTTGATGAGCGGAGTCCGGGAGACCCAGTACTTC. This translates into CASSLMSGVRETQYF.

The table lists this clonotype with a count of one. The conserved final phenylalanine or tryptophan is absent from the CDR3, which likely points to a read error. The chain carries TRBV4-1 and TRBJ2-7; D is undetermined. Germline-derived CDR1 and CDR2 are MGHRA and YSYEKL. The CDR3 sequence is 14 residues long. V lost 0 bases and J lost 3, with 9 bases in between. The DNA of the CDR3 is TGCGCCAGCAGCCAAGAACGGTCGATCTACGAGCAGTACTCC. It codes for CASSQERSIYEQYS.

The chain links TRBV18 to TRBJ2-1; D ambiguous. CDR1 and CDR2 (germline): KGHSH, LQKENI. Trimming left V 4 bases short and J 7 bases short, with 11 bases between. The CDR3 has 13 residues. CDR3 loop: CASSLQSLNEQFF. As DNA, the CDR3 is TGTGCCAGCTCACTCCAAAGTTTGAATGAGCAGTTCTTC.

Points on this clonotype: This may be a read error: a much more frequent sequence differs by one nucleotide. The V and J genes are TRBV5-6 and TRBJ2-1; possible D gene TRBD1, 5 bases. The CDR3 covers 17 residues. CDR1 and CDR2 from the germline V gene are SGHDT and YYEEEE. The CDR3 DNA follows: TGTGCCATCAGCTCGTCCAACGCCAGGGTAAGGATAGGTGAGCAGTTCTTC. Protein: CAISSSNARVRIGEQFF.

The J gene is TRBJ1-5, the V gene TRBV11-2; 8 bases map to TRBD1. The CDR3 runs 15 residues. CDR1 SGHAT and CDR2 FQNNGV come from the germline V gene. Here the CDR3 reads CDNSETGDFNQPQHF. In nucleotides, the CDR3 is TGTGACAACAGCGAGACAGGGGACTTCAATCAGCCCCAGCATTTT.

This clonotype has more than one count but fewer than ten. V and J are TRBV6-6 and TRBJ2-5, with D possibly matching TRBD1 (5 bases). The CDR3 loop spans 16 amino acids. Trimming shortened V by 3 bases and J by 1 base, and 15 bases separated the two germline ends. The V gene's germline CDR1 is MNHNY and CDR2 SVGAGI (reference sequence). The DNA for the CDR3 is TGTGCCAGCAGTTATTTAACAGGAGAAATCCAAGAGACCCAGTACTTC. This gives the protein CASSYLTGEIQETQYF.

The chain uses TRBV5-6 and TRBJ2-1, with 8 bases that match TRBD1. The V segment lost 3 bases and the J segment 4 bases; nucleotides outside the gene matches: 3. Germline values: CDR1 SGHDT, CDR2 YYEEEE. The CDR3 runs 14 residues. CDR3 DNA: TGTGCCAGCAGCTCGAGACAGGGGTACAATGAGCAGTTCTTC. Amino acid sequence: CASSSRQGYNEQFF.

The J gene is TRBJ2-7, the V gene TRBV6-2 or TRBV6-3; D remains ambiguous. From germline, CDR1 is MNHEY and CDR2 SVGEGT. The CDR3 contains 13 residues. DNA of the CDR3: TGTGTCAGTACCGGAGCTCGGCAGTACGAGCAGTACTTC. It codes for CVSTGARQYEQYF.

This clonotype was observed many times. This chain connects TRBV6-2 or TRBV6-3 to TRBJ1-1; unclear D gene. Per the germline V gene, CDR1 is MNHEY and CDR2 is SVGEGT. V was trimmed by 7 bases and J by 2 bases, leaving 17 bases between them. The CDR3 length is 15 residues. The CDR3 nucleotides are TGTGCCAGCATTTCCTCGGCCGGGGTCAACACTGAAGCTTTCTTT. It is translated as CASISSAGVNTEAFF.

This clonotype has just a few counts. The chain carries TRBV5-1 and TRBJ2-7, with D possibly being TRBD1 (5 bases). The CDR3 covers 13 residues. Trimming pared 0 bases from V and 2 bases from J, leaving 6 bases between. Germline V gene lookup returns CDR1 SGHRS and CDR2 YFSETQ. In DNA form, the CDR3 reads TGCGCCAGCAGCTTGGGGGGCACCTACGAGCAGTACTTC. This gives the protein CASSLGGTYEQYF.

This chain joins TRBV5-5 and TRBJ1-6; D is undetermined. The germline V gene encodes CDR1 SGHKS and CDR2 YYEKEE (reference sequence). CDR3 length equals 15 residues. V was cut by 3 bases and J by 7 bases, with 14 bases left in between. The CDR3 nucleotides are TGTGCCAGCAGCTCAGGCCACTTGAGGAATTCACCCCTCCACTTT. This translates into CASSSGHLRNSPLHF.

This clonotype was counted a single time. The CDR3 does not end in the conserved phenylalanine or tryptophan, so this is likely a read error. The chain recombines TRBV11-2 with TRBJ1-1; TRBD1 matches 7 bases. This CDR3 comprises 14 residues. CDR1 is SGHAT, CDR2 FQNNGV, per germline. Trimming removed 2 bases from V and 4 bases from J; junction bases left unmatched: 4. CDR3 in amino acids: CASSLTAGGTEAFN. In DNA, the CDR3 is TGTGCCAGCAGCTTAACTGCAGGGGGCACTGAAGCTTTCAAT.

This clonotype was seen once. Just one base apart from a much larger clone, this may be a read error. The chain recombines TRBV29-1 with TRBJ1-1; perhaps TRBD1 as D (6 bases). Germline V gene lookup returns CDR1 SQVTM and CDR2 ANQGSEA. The CDR3 has 14 amino acids. The CDR3 coding sequence is TGCAACGTTGAAACAGGGAAAATGAACACTGAAGCTTTCTTT. Translated, it gives CNVETGKMNTEAFF.

This clonotype was seen a single time. The rearrangement uses TRBV11-2 and TRBJ2-7; either TRBD1 or TRBD2 may fit D (5 bases each). Trimming pared 1 base from V and 6 bases from J, leaving 34 bases between. CDR1 and CDR2 from the germline V gene are SGHAT and FQNNGV. The CDR3 totals 21 residues. The CDR3 protein is CASSLGDGRQPGPSLGIEQYF. The CDR3 nucleotides are TGTGCCAGCAGCTTAGGCGACGGACGACAACCGGGACCTTCCCTAGGAATCGAGCAGTACTTC.

On this clonotype itself: One end of the junction varies from germline; a read error may be responsible. This chain links TRBV6-6 with TRBJ2-1, with D perhaps TRBD1 (6 bases). The CDR3 is made up of 16 amino acids. In germline, CDR1 is MNHNY, CDR2 SVGAGI (reference sequence). CDR3 sequence reads: CDSRHTGTWSYNEQFF. In DNA form, the CDR3 reads TGTGACAGCAGACATACCGGGACATGGTCCTACAATGAGCAATTCTTC.

With regard to this clonotype: A clone one base away is much larger, so this may be a read error. J is TRBJ1-3 and V is TRBV13; D unresolved. CDR3 length: 13 residues. Germline loops: CDR1 PRHDT, CDR2 FYEKMQ (reference sequence). CDR3 bases: TGTGCCAGCAGCTTAGTTCGTGGAAAGACCATATATTTT. Translated, it gives CASSLVRGKTIYF.

A single count supports this clonotype. A junction end diverges from the germline sequence, so it may reflect a read error. V and J are TRBV11-2 and TRBJ1-4, with D perhaps matching TRBD1 (5 bases). This CDR3 has 13 amino acids. Germline CDR1 and CDR2: SGHAT and FQNNGV. DNA of the CDR3: TGTGCCAGCAGCTTTCCGGGGGGGGGAAAAACTGTTTTT. Its protein is CASSFPGGGKTVF.

J is TRBJ2-7 and V is TRBV12-3 or TRBV12-4, with 8 bases that match TRBD2. The V segment lost 4 bases and the J segment 0 bases; nucleotides outside the gene matches: 5. This CDR3 contains 15 residues. CDR3 residues: CASSSGLESSYEQYF. The CDR3 DNA reads as TGTGCCAGCAGTTCGGGACTAGAGAGCTCCTACGAGCAGTACTTC.

The chain recombines TRBV10-3 with TRBJ2-1; the D is unclear. V dropped 9 bases and J dropped 4 bases, with 22 bases sitting between them. The CDR3 extends over 16 amino acids. Germline-derived CDR1 and CDR2 are ENHRY and SYGVKD. The chain's CDR3 is CAISANRAEGYNEQFF. CDR3 sequence (DNA): TGTGCCATTTCAGCGAATAGGGCAGAAGGATACAATGAGCAGTTCTTC.

Comments on this clonotype: A junction end diverges from the germline sequence, so it may reflect a read error. The chain joins TRBV14 to TRBJ2-5; D might be TRBD1 (5 bases). Germline V gives CDR1 SGHDN, CDR2 FVKESK. This CDR3 contains 12 residues. CDR3 DNA: TGTGCCAGCAGCCAGGACCGACAGACCCAGTGCTTC. Its translation is CASSQDRQTQCF. The full variable domain, with the rest looked up from reference TRBV14 and TRBJ2-5, is EAGVTQFPSHSVIEKGQTVTLRCDPISGHDNLYWYRRVMGKEIKFLLHFVKESKQDESGMPNNRFLAERTGGTYSTLKVQPAELEDSGVYFCASSQDRQTQCFGPGTRLLVL.

The chain recombines TRBV19 with TRBJ2-7; the D gene is possibly TRBD2 (6 bases). Germline V CDR1 and CDR2: LNHDA, SQIVND (reference sequence). The CDR3 has 16 residues. V was trimmed by 4 bases and J by 1 base, leaving 17 bases between them. CDR3 sequence: CASSNSGRGASYEQYF. The CDR3 DNA follows: TGTGCCAGTAGTAATTCCGGGAGAGGGGCTTCCTACGAGCAGTACTTC. Full variable domain (outside the CDR3, taken from reference TRBV19 and TRBJ2-7): DGGITQSPKYLFRKEGQNVTLSCEQNLNHDAMYWYRQDPGQGLRLIYYSQIVNDFQKGDIAEGYSVSREKKESFPLTVTSAQKNPTAFYLCASSNSGRGASYEQYFGPGTRLTVT.

A remark on this clonotype: The conserved phenylalanine or tryptophan is not found at the CDR3 terminus, so this likely reflects a read error. This chain joins TRBV11-2 and TRBJ2-1; no firm D call. Trimming stripped 4 bases from V and 3 bases from J, with 13 bases between. The CDR3 has 15 residues. Germline V gene lookup returns CDR1 SGHAT and CDR2 FQNNGV. CDR3 nucleotides: TGTGCCAGCAGCTGGGCCAGTCGTCTCTACAATGAGCAGTTCTTG. This encodes CASSWASRLYNEQFL.

Remarks on this clonotype: Just one base apart from a much larger clone, this may be a read error. This chain connects TRBV5-5 to TRBJ1-5; D gene ambiguous. CDR3 size: 15 residues. Germline values: CDR1 SGHKS, CDR2 YYEKEE (reference sequence). CDR3 sequence (DNA): TGTGCCGGCAGCCGAACATTGGTTAGCAATCAGCCCCAGCATTTT. Its translation is CAGSRTLVSNQPQHF.

On this clonotype: At one end the junction does not follow the germline gene, possibly because of a read error. J is TRBJ2-1 and V is TRBV10-2, with 7 bases fitting TRBD2. This CDR3 has 16 amino acids. The germline gives CDR1 WSHSY, CDR2 SAAADI. The CDR3 loop reads CTSRPLSGRAYKEQFF. For the CDR3, the DNA is TGCACCAGCAGACCCCTTAGCGGGCGGGCCTACAAAGAGCAGTTCTTC.

With regard to this clonotype: The junction departs from germline at one end; a sequencing error may be responsible. The gene calls are TRBV4-1 and TRBJ2-7; a weak D match, TRBD2 (5 bases). The length of the CDR3 is 15 residues. Germline V gene sequence: CDR1 MGHRA, CDR2 YSYEKL. CDR3 residues: CASSQDYYFGYEQYF. The CDR3 DNA follows: TGTGCCAGCAGCCAAGACTACTACTTTGGGTACGAGCAGTACTTC.

A note on this clonotype: A read error is possible here, since a much larger clone lies one base away. V gene TRBV4-1 combines with J gene TRBJ2-3; tentatively, D is TRBD1 (6 bases). The germline V and J ends were trimmed by 4 bases and 1 base, with 9 bases remaining between them. Germline CDR1 reads MGHRA; CDR2 reads YSYEKL. The CDR3 spans 14 residues. The CDR3 reads CASSRRQGTDTQYF. The CDR3 region has the DNA TGCGCCAGCAGCCGGAGACAGGGCACAGATACGCAGTATTTT.